The 20 T cell receptor beta chains in this list originate from one sample, sequenced in a study of blood T cell repertoires in COVID-19. TCRdb's copy holds only in-frame clones and misses some; the assay was immunoSEQ multiplex PCR. The sample yields hundreds of thousands of clones, around 91% seen once. The material sequenced was peripheral blood. These receptors were taken from a woman under 30 who had recovered from COVID-19.

V is TRBV20-1 and J is TRBJ1-2, with TRBD1 matching 11 bases. The CDR3 extends over 17 amino acids. Trimming removed 3 bases from V and 5 bases from J; junction bases left unmatched: 14. Germline loops: CDR1 DFQATT, CDR2 SNEGSKA (reference sequence). The DNA for the CDR3 is TGCAGTGCTAGTGGGGGGACAGGGGGTACTACTACGTATGGCTACACCTTC. Its protein product is CSASGGTGGTTTYGYTF.

J is TRBJ2-2 and V is TRBV6-5; D is perhaps TRBD2 (5 bases). The CDR3 contains 16 residues. The V gene lost 0 bases and the J gene lost 6 bases, with 14 bases spanning the gap. Germline-derived CDR1 and CDR2 are MNHEY and SVGAGI. The CDR3 DNA sequence: TGTGCCAGCAGTTACTCTGGAGGAAAGCGCCCCGGGGAGCTGTTTTTT. This translates into CASSYSGGKRPGELFF.

In its sample, this clone was seen a few times. The chain joins TRBV27 to TRBJ2-7; 13 bases match TRBD2. The CDR3 is 14 amino acids. Looked up from germline, CDR1 is MNHEY and CDR2 is SMNVEV (reference sequence). J lost 3 bases, V lost 8 bases, and 4 bases had no gene match. In DNA, the CDR3 is TGTGCCAGCGCGTGGACTAGCGGGAGCTACGAGCAGTACGTC. Amino acids: CASAWTSGSYEQYV.

The rearrangement joins TRBV10-2 to TRBJ1-2; 9 bases are a match to TRBD1. CDR3 length: 14 amino acids. The junction had 5 bases not matched to a gene; V was cut back by 5 bases and J by 4 bases. Per germline, CDR1 WSHSY and CDR2 SAAADI. The CDR3 is CASSRTGDSYGYTF. Written as DNA, the CDR3 is TGCGCCAGCAGTCGGACAGGGGACAGCTATGGCTACACCTTC.

The chain joins TRBV7-2 to TRBJ1-1; possibly TRBD1 for D (5 bases). The V gene lost 1 base and the J gene lost 3 bases, with 9 bases spanning the gap. CDR1 and CDR2 (germline): SGHTA, FQGNSA. This CDR3 region has 14 residues. CDR3 sequence: CASSLVLGDTEAFF. In nucleotides, the CDR3 is TGTGCCAGCAGCTTAGTTTTAGGGGACACTGAAGCTTTCTTT. Variable domain in full (rest from reference TRBV7-2 and TRBJ1-1): GAGVSQSPSNKVTEKGKDVELRCDPISGHTALYWYRQSLGQGLEFLIYFQGNSAPDKSGLPSDRFSAERTGGSVSTLTIQRTQQEDSAVYLCASSLVLGDTEAFFGQGTRLTVV.

The rearrangement uses TRBV7-9 and TRBJ2-1; 7 bases are a match to TRBD2. CDR3 size: 13 residues. Germline values: CDR1 SEHNR, CDR2 FQNEAQ (reference sequence). V was pared by 1 base and J by 10 bases, with 4 bases of the junction left unmatched. CDR3 bases: TGTGCCAGCAGCTTAGGACTAGCCCGGGAGCAGTTCTTC. The encoded protein is CASSLGLAREQFF.

The gene calls are TRBV6-5 and TRBJ2-7; D unclear. CDR1 and CDR2 (germline): MNHEY, SVGAGI. The CDR3 loop spans 15 amino acids. The ends were cut back, 6 bases at V and 2 bases at J, with 17 bases in the middle. The CDR3 spells CASRPLMGAPYEQYV. For the CDR3, the DNA is TGTGCCAGCAGGCCCCTCATGGGCGCACCCTACGAGCAGTACGTC.

The chain uses TRBV7-2 and TRBJ2-1; D may be TRBD1 (6 bases). Looked up from germline, CDR1 is SGHTA and CDR2 is FQGNSA. This CDR3 is 15 amino acids long. Trimming stripped 4 bases from V and 9 bases from J, with 19 bases between. CDR3 nucleotide sequence: TGTGCCAGCAGCTCCGGGACAAAAATTACCCGTGAGCAGTTCTTC. Translated, it gives CASSSGTKITREQFF.

J is TRBJ2-2 and V is TRBV18; D ambiguous. This CDR3 has 13 residues. CDR1 is KGHSH, CDR2 LQKENI, per germline. With 5 bases removed from V and 0 bases from J, the gap between germline ends came to 4 bases. The CDR3 DNA follows: TGTGCCAGCTCAGTAACGAACACCGGGGAGCTGTTTTTT. This translates into CASSVTNTGELFF.

This chain links TRBV7-9 with TRBJ2-3, with TRBD2 identical over 7 bases. The CDR3 is made up of 14 amino acids. Losses at the gene ends were 6 bases for V and 7 bases for J; bases not matched to a gene: 10. The germline V gene encodes CDR1 SEHNR and CDR2 FQNEAQ (reference sequence). The CDR3: CASRGTGLLNTQYF. The CDR3 region has the DNA TGTGCCAGCAGGGGGACGGGACTACTTAATACGCAGTATTTT.

This chain connects TRBV5-4 to TRBJ1-1; D gene unclear. V lost 5 bases to trimming and J lost 0 bases, with 8 bases between them. Per the germline V gene, CDR1 is SGHNT and CDR2 is YYREEE (reference sequence). The CDR3 contains 13 residues. The CDR3 nucleotides are TGTGCCAGCAGACTTGACATGAACACTGAAGCTTTCTTT. Translation: CASRLDMNTEAFF.

CDR3 nucleotides: TGTGCCAGCAGCTTTACAGGGACCGGGGAGCTGTTTTTT. Its translation: CASSFTGTGELFF. This chain links TRBV11-2 with TRBJ2-2; D is possibly TRBD1 (6 bases). CDR1 and CDR2 (germline): SGHAT, FQNNGV. The CDR3 has 13 residues. The germline V and J ends were trimmed by 3 bases and 5 bases, with 7 bases remaining between them. Complete variable domain (other parts from reference TRBV11-2 and TRBJ2-2): EAGVAQSPRYKIIEKRQSVAFWCNPISGHATLYWYQQILGQGPKLLIQFQNNGVVDDSQLPKDRFSAERLKGVDSTLKIQPAKLEDSAVYLCASSFTGTGELFFGEGSRLTVL.

The J gene is TRBJ2-3, the V gene TRBV5-1; the match to TRBD1 covers 8 bases. In germline, CDR1 is SGHRS, CDR2 YFSETQ. CDR3 length: 15 amino acids. The J segment lost 4 bases and the V segment lost 2 bases, leaving 6 bases of the junction unmatched. CDR3 amino acids: CASSFGQGLADTQYF. CDR3 nucleotide sequence: TGCGCCAGCAGCTTCGGACAGGGTTTGGCAGATACGCAGTATTTT. The full variable domain, rest sourced from reference TRBV5-1 and TRBJ2-3, is KAGVTQTPRYLIKTRGQQVTLSCSPISGHRSVSWYQQTPGQGLQFLFEYFSETQRNKGNFPGRFSGRQFSNSRSEMNVSTLELGDSALYLCASSFGQGLADTQYFGPGTRLTVL.

V and J are TRBV19 and TRBJ1-2; TRBD1 is a possible D gene (6 bases). Trimming removed 5 bases at V and 4 bases at J, with 11 bases between. The CDR3 runs 13 residues. Germline CDR1 and CDR2: LNHDA and SQIVND (reference sequence). This CDR3 reads CASSAGQIYGYTF. CDR3 nucleotides: TGTGCCAGTAGTGCTGGACAGATCTATGGCTACACCTTC.

The J gene is TRBJ1-4, the V gene TRBV7-9; 12 nucleotides line up with TRBD1. Germline trimming cut 11 bases from V and 1 base from J; bases unmatched to any gene: 11. The V gene's germline CDR1 is SEHNR and CDR2 FQNEAQ (reference sequence). The CDR3 sequence is 17 residues long. The CDR3 region has the DNA TGTGCCGCCAGGGGGACAGGGGGCGGAATAACTAATGAAAAACTGTTTTTT. As protein: CAARGTGGGITNEKLFF.

The chain has TRBV4-3 and TRBJ1-2; 7 bases are shared with TRBD1. Germline-derived CDR1 and CDR2 are LGHNA and YSLEER. This CDR3 contains 15 residues. Trimming took 4 bases from V and 3 from J; bases not matched to a gene: 8. DNA of the CDR3: TGCGCCAGCAGCCCCAAAGGGACAGCCGACTATGGCTACACCTTC. This sequence encodes CASSPKGTADYGYTF.

The V and J genes are TRBV27 and TRBJ1-5, with a weak D call TRBD1 (6 bases). The V gene lost 4 bases and the J gene lost 5 bases, with 12 bases spanning the gap. The CDR3 contains 14 residues. From germline, CDR1 is MNHEY and CDR2 SMNVEV (reference sequence). The DNA for the CDR3 is TGTGCCAGCAGTTCCCACAGGGCCCATCAGCCCCAGCATTTT. It yields the protein CASSSHRAHQPQHF.

The chain is built from TRBV7-2 and TRBJ2-1; 12 nucleotides align to TRBD2. Germline V gene sequence: CDR1 SGHTA, CDR2 FQGNSA. The CDR3 length is 17 residues. J gave up 7 bases and V 6 bases, and 13 bases lay outside the gene matches. The CDR3 coding sequence is TGTGCCAGCAGTCTCTTCTTGACTAGCGGGAGTGAGAATGAGCAGTTCTTC. It yields the protein CASSLFLTSGSENEQFF.

J is TRBJ1-2 and V is TRBV5-1, with no clear D. The CDR3 is 13 residues long. V shed 1 base and J shed 2 bases, with 6 bases lying between them. The germline gives CDR1 SGHRS, CDR2 YFSETQ. CDR3 residues: CASSLYGNYGYTF. The CDR3 DNA follows: TGCGCCAGCAGCTTGTACGGGAACTATGGCTACACCTTC.

V usage is TRBV28 and J usage is TRBJ1-6; tentative D call: TRBD1 (5 bases). The germline CDR1 and CDR2 sequences are MDHEN and SYDVKM. The CDR3 is 13 residues long. Trimming cost V 2 bases and J 13 bases, with 12 bases left between them. CDR3 loop: CASSLRGGVPLHF. In DNA, the CDR3 is TGTGCCAGCAGTTTACGGGGGGGAGTTCCCCTCCACTTT.